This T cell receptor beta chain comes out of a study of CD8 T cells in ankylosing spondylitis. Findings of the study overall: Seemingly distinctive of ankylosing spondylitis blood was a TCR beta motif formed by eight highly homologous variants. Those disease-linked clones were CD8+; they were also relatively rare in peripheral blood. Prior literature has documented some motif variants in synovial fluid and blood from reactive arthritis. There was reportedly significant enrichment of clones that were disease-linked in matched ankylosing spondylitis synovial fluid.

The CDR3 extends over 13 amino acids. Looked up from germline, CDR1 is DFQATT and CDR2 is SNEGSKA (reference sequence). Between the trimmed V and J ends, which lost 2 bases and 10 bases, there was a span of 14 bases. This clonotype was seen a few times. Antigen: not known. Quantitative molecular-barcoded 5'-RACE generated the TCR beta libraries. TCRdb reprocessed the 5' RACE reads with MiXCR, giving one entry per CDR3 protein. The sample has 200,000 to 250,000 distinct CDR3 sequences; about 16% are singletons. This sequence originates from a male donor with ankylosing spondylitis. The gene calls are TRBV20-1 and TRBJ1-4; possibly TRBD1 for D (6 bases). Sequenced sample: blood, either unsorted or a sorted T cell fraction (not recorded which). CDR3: CSARPTGMVKLFF. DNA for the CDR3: TGCAGTGCTAGACCAACAGGGATGGTAAAACTGTTTTTT.